Shown below are 13 T cell receptor beta chains from a single sample sequenced in a study of OX40 agonist ivuxolimab in advanced cancers. Preparation of the library involved the immunoSEQ multiplex PCR assay. TCRdb mirrors the immuneACCESS table, restricted to in-frame sequences. Some clones are absent from its copies; in checked studies, under half trace to an unresolved V gene, and the reason for the others is unknown. The sample yields just under 75,000 clones; 80% to 95% were counted once. In total, the top ten clones hold roughly 0.55% of the sample. The sequencing here drew on CD4+ or CD8+ T cells sorted from blood, taken in a trial of the OX40 agonist ivuxolimab. The origin of the receptors is an adult with an advanced solid tumor such as melanoma, head and neck, liver or kidney cancer.

J is TRBJ2-3 and V is TRBV30; D possibly uses TRBD1 or TRBD2 (5 bases each). V shed 4 bases and J shed 0 bases, with 11 bases lying between them. Germline CDR1 GTSNPN, CDR2 SVGIG (reference sequence). The CDR3 totals 14 residues. The CDR3 DNA reads as TGTGCCTGGATTTCGGGGCTAAGCACAGATACGCAGTATTTT. It encodes CAWISGLSTDTQYF.

The chain couples TRBV19 to TRBJ2-4; D possibly corresponds to TRBD1 (5 bases). V gave up 3 bases and J gave up 3 bases, with 9 bases separating them. The CDR3 totals 14 residues. Germline V gene lookup returns CDR1 LNHDA and CDR2 SQIVND (reference sequence). CDR3 sequence: CASSIQGFKNIQYF. CDR3 in DNA: TGTGCCAGTAGTATTCAGGGCTTCAAAAACATTCAGTACTTC.

The rearrangement links TRBV19 to TRBJ2-7, with TRBD2 matching over 10 bases. J lost 6 bases, V lost 5 bases, and 4 bases had no gene match. Per the germline V gene, CDR1 is LNHDA and CDR2 is SQIVND (reference sequence). There are 13 residues in the CDR3. The CDR3 nucleotides read TGTGCCAGTAGTCTAGCGGGAGTGGGCGAGCAGTACTTC. This codes for CASSLAGVGEQYF. Looking up the rest from reference TRBV19 and TRBJ2-7 gives the full variable domain: DGGITQSPKYLFRKEGQNVTLSCEQNLNHDAMYWYRQDPGQGLRLIYYSQIVNDFQKGDIAEGYSVSREKKESFPLTVTSAQKNPTAFYLCASSLAGVGEQYFGPGTRLTVT.

The V call is TRBV7-2, the J call TRBJ2-7, with TRBD2 identical over 7 bases. Germline V gives CDR1 SGHTA, CDR2 FQGNSA. CDR3 length equals 14 residues. The junction had 10 bases not matched to a gene; V was cut back by 5 bases and J by 6 bases. DNA for the CDR3: TGTGCCAGCAGCCCGGGACTAAACCCGTCCGAGCAGTACTTC. Its translation: CASSPGLNPSEQYF.

The V and J genes are TRBV7-3 and TRBJ2-2; unclear D gene. V dropped 4 bases and J dropped 4 bases, with 7 bases sitting between them. This CDR3 contains 13 residues. Germline V gene sequence: CDR1 SGHTA, CDR2 FQGTGA. The CDR3 nucleotides read TGTGCCAGCAGCTCAAGACCCACCGGGGAGCTGTTTTTT. It is translated as CASSSRPTGELFF.

This chain connects TRBV19 to TRBJ2-6; the D is unclear. There are 15 residues in the CDR3. V gave up 7 bases and J gave up 0 bases, with 10 bases separating them. The germline V gene encodes CDR1 LNHDA and CDR2 SQIVND (reference sequence). The DNA for the CDR3 is TGTGCCAGTACTGAATCCGGCTCTGGGGCCAACGTCCTGACTTTC. It translates to CASTESGSGANVLTF.

V is TRBV7-2 and J is TRBJ2-3; possibly TRBD1 or TRBD2 for D (5 bases each). The CDR3 runs to 16 residues. V shed 2 bases and J shed 0 bases, with 12 bases lying between them. Germline CDR1 is SGHTA and CDR2 is FQGNSA. The CDR3 DNA follows: TGTGCCAGCAGCTTAACGGGGCCAGCTAGCACAGATACGCAGTATTTT. As protein: CASSLTGPASTDTQYF. The whole variable domain, filled in from reference TRBV7-2 and TRBJ2-3, reads GAGVSQSPSNKVTEKGKDVELRCDPISGHTALYWYRQSLGQGLEFLIYFQGNSAPDKSGLPSDRFSAERTGGSVSTLTIQRTQQEDSAVYLCASSLTGPASTDTQYFGPGTRLTVL.

The chain employs TRBV7-2 and TRBJ2-7; 9 nucleotides agree with TRBD1. The V segment lost 1 base and the J segment 4 bases; nucleotides outside the gene matches: 5. This CDR3 has 15 residues. The germline V gene has CDR1 SGHTA and CDR2 FQGNSA. The CDR3 region is CASSLVQGARYEQYF. For the CDR3, the DNA is TGTGCCAGCAGCTTAGTACAGGGGGCGCGGTACGAGCAGTACTTC. The full variable domain, completed using reference TRBV7-2 and TRBJ2-7, is GAGVSQSPSNKVTEKGKDVELRCDPISGHTALYWYRQSLGQGLEFLIYFQGNSAPDKSGLPSDRFSAERTGGSVSTLTIQRTQQEDSAVYLCASSLVQGARYEQYFGPGTRLTVT.

This clone rates as medium-sized (0.01 to 0.1%). The CDR3 nucleotides read TGTGCCAGCAGCTTGAGACCCGGGGAGACCCAGTACTTC. It encodes CASSLRPGETQYF. V usage is TRBV7-3 and J usage is TRBJ2-5; D unresolved. Germline V gene sequence: CDR1 SGHTA, CDR2 FQGTGA. The V gene lost 3 bases and the J gene lost 5 bases, with 10 bases spanning the gap. This CDR3 spans 13 amino acids.

V gene TRBV7-6 combines with J gene TRBJ1-1, with a weak D call TRBD1 (6 bases). V lost 5 bases and J lost 3, with 16 bases in between. The CDR3 totals 15 residues. CDR1 is SGHVS and CDR2 is FNYEAQ in the germline V gene. Here the CDR3 reads CASSLRDIFDTEAFF. CDR3 in DNA: TGTGCCAGCAGCCTAAGGGACATTTTTGACACTGAAGCTTTCTTT.

Here the CDR3 DNA reads TGCGCCAGCAGCTTGGGAAACAATCAAGAGACCCAGTACTTC. This encodes CASSLGNNQETQYF. The rearrangement joins TRBV5-1 to TRBJ2-5; no firm D call. CDR1 and CDR2 from the germline V gene are SGHRS and YFSETQ. With 0 bases removed from V and 2 bases from J, the gap between germline ends came to 8 bases. The CDR3 is 14 residues long.

This sequence joins TRBV19 and TRBJ2-3; D possibly uses TRBD1 or TRBD2 (5 bases each). V lost 6 bases and J 6 bases, leaving 22 bases between the germline ends. Germline V CDR1 and CDR2: LNHDA, SQIVND (reference sequence). There are 16 residues in the CDR3. In DNA, the CDR3 is TGTGCCAGTAGATCATCCGGGACGGTTCAAAGGGATACGCAGTATTTT. Protein sequence: CASRSSGTVQRDTQYF.

In this sample, this clone turned up a few times. The V gene is TRBV5-8, the J gene TRBJ2-7, with D unclear. This CDR3 comprises 12 residues. Trimming took off 3 bases at V and 6 bases at J, with 10 bases between the two ends. Germline V gene data show CDR1 as SGHTS and CDR2 as YDEGEE. CDR3 nucleotide sequence: TGTGCCAGCAGCTCGCGAAACTCCGAGCAGTACTTC. As protein: CASSSRNSEQYF.